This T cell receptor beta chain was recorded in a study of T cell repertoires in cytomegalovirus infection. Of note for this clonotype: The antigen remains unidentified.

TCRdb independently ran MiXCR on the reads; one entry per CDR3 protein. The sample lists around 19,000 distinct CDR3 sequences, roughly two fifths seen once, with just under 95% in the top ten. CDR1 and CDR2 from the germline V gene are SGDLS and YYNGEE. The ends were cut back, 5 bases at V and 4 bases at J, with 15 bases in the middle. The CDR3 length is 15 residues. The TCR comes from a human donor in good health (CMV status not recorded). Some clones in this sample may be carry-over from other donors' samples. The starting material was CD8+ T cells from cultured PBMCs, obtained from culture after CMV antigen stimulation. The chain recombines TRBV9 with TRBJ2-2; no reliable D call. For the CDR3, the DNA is TGTGCCAGCAGGGCGAAGGGCGAGAGCACCGGGGAGCTGTTTTTT. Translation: CASRAKGESTGELFF.